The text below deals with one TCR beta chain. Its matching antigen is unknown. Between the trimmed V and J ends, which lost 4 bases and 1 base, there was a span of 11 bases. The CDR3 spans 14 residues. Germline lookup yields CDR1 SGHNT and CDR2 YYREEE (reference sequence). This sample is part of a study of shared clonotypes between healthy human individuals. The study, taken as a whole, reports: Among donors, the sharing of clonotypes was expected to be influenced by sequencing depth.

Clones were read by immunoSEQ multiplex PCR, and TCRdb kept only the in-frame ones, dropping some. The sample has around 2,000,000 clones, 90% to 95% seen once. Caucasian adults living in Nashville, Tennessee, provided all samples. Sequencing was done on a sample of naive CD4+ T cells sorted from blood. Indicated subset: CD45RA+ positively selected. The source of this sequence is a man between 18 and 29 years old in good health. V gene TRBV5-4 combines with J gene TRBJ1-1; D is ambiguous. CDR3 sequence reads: CASSQRQQNTEAFF. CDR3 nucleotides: TGTGCCAGCAGCCAACGACAACAGAACACTGAAGCTTTCTTT.